This is a list of T cell receptor beta chains from one sample in a study of blood T cell repertoires in COVID-19. Profiled with immunoSEQ multiplex PCR; TCRdb holds only in-frame clones, not every one. Of about 120,000 clones in the sample, over 80% were seen once. The specimen sequenced was peripheral blood. The source of these receptors is a man aged 55 to 70 with acute or convalescent COVID-19. Each CDR3 is given with its conserved first and last residue. Each record gives: V gene, J gene, D gene, clone size, CDR3 protein, CDR3 DNA. A D gene is named only where the DNA matches it firmly. For some rows the clone size is stated as once, few or many, or as a class when expanded; others skip it.

TRBV28,TRBJ1-2,TRBD1,once,CASSSGQGVNYGYTF,TGTGCCAGCAGTTCCGGACAGGGGGTGAACTATGGCTACACCTTC
TRBV24-1,TRBJ2-1,NA,NA,CATSDYNSPNNEQFF,TGTGCCACCAGTGATTATAACTCCCCGAACAATGAGCAGTTCTTC
TRBV19,TRBJ1-4,TRBD1,NA,CASSGRQGWNEKLFF,TGTGCCAGTAGTGGAAGACAGGGGTGGAATGAAAAACTGTTTTTT
TRBV18,TRBJ2-4,TRBD1,NA,CASSLLTGTAKNIQYF,TGTGCCAGCTCTCTCCTGACAGGGACGGCCAAAAACATTCAGTACTTC
TRBV5-1,TRBJ1-1,TRBD1,NA,CASSPGTGGANTEAFF,TGCGCCAGCAGTCCCGGGACAGGGGGTGCGAACACTGAAGCTTTCTTT
TRBV28,TRBJ2-1,TRBD1,NA,CASTRTGGDNEQFF,TGTGCCAGCACGCGGACAGGAGGAGACAATGAGCAGTTCTTC
TRBV18,TRBJ1-2,NA,NA,CASTPQPGNYGYTF,TGTGCCAGCACCCCTCAGCCAGGGAACTATGGCTACACCTTC
TRBV2,TRBJ2-7,NA,once,CASSVGGHEQYF,TGTGCCAGCAGTGTGGGGGGGCACGAGCAGTACTTC
TRBV24-1,TRBJ2-5,NA,NA,CATSEGAGSETQYF,TGTGCCACCAGTGAAGGGGCAGGGTCGGAGACCCAGTACTTC
TRBV29-1,TRBJ1-2,NA,NA,CSAETITYGYTF,TGCAGCGCTGAGACAATTACCTATGGCTACACCTTC
TRBV6-5,TRBJ2-5,NA,NA,CASTPLGGQETQYF,TGTGCCAGCACCCCACTAGGGGGACAAGAGACCCAGTACTTC
TRBV25-1,TRBJ1-2,TRBD1,NA,CASSQGADYGYTF,TGTGCCAGCAGCCAGGGGGCTGACTATGGCTACACCTTC
TRBV7-2,TRBJ2-7,TRBD2,NA,CASSLRSSGSGEQYF,TGTGCCAGCAGCTTACGATCTAGCGGGAGTGGCGAGCAGTACTTC
TRBV9,TRBJ1-1,NA,NA,CASSGTGSTEAFF,TGTGCCAGCAGCGGAACAGGGAGCACTGAAGCTTTCTTT
TRBV10-3,TRBJ1-2,NA,NA,CAIYSPQAEYGYTF,TGTGCCATCTACTCCCCCCAGGCAGAATATGGCTACACCTTC
TRBV2,TRBJ2-7,TRBD2,NA,CASSSPGLAGDGDEQYF,TGTGCCAGCAGCTCGCCGGGACTAGCGGGAGATGGCGACGAGCAGTACTTC
TRBV6-5,TRBJ1-5,NA,NA,CASSTGRSNQPQHF,TGTGCCAGCAGTACAGGACGGAGCAATCAGCCCCAGCATTTT
TRBV28,TRBJ2-7,TRBD2,NA,CASNLPGLAGGPTQYF,TGTGCCAGCAACCTTCCGGGACTAGCGGGAGGACCTACGCAGTACTTC
TRBV11-2,TRBJ2-7,NA,many,CASSSPRGAHEQYF,TGTGCCAGCAGCTCTCCCCGGGGGGCCCACGAGCAGTACTTC
TRBV19,TRBJ2-7,TRBD2,NA,CASSIPLAGGSEQYF,TGTGCCAGTAGTATCCCACTAGCGGGCGGGTCCGAGCAGTACTTC
TRBV5-1,TRBJ1-2,TRBD1,few,CASSLDRDRGYGYTF,TGCGCCAGCAGCTTGGACCGGGACAGGGGCTATGGCTACACCTTC
TRBV7-9,TRBJ2-3,NA,NA,CASNEVDTQYF,TGTGCCAGCAACGAGGTGGATACGCAGTATTTT
TRBV29-1,TRBJ1-5,NA,NA,CSVTEQGDQPQHF,TGCAGCGTAACCGAACAGGGAGATCAGCCCCAGCATTTT
TRBV28,TRBJ1-1,NA,NA,CASSLRGGANTEAFF,TGTGCCAGCAGTCTGAGGGGGGGTGCGAACACTGAAGCTTTCTTT
TRBV20-1,TRBJ1-1,NA,few,CSASKTVNTEAFF,TGCAGTGCTAGTAAAACAGTGAACACTGAAGCTTTCTTT
TRBV6-4,TRBJ1-1,TRBD1,NA,CASSPGTGTNTEAFF,TGTGCCAGCAGTCCCGGGACAGGAACAAACACTGAAGCTTTCTTT
TRBV28,TRBJ2-7,TRBD1,NA,CASSTSGQGNYEQYF,TGTGCCAGCAGTACCTCGGGACAGGGTAACTACGAGCAGTACTTC
TRBV5-1,TRBJ2-1,TRBD1,NA,CASSLEDGTVQFF,TGCGCCAGCAGCTTGGAGGATGGGACAGTGCAGTTCTTC
TRBV28,TRBJ2-3,NA,NA,CASSPARGRTSTDTQYF,TGTGCCAGCAGTCCAGCCAGAGGACGGACTAGCACAGATACGCAGTATTTT
TRBV14,TRBJ1-4,TRBD1,few,CASSLAGGAGEKLFF,TGTGCCAGCAGCCTCGCAGGGGGCGCGGGTGAAAAACTGTTTTTT
TRBV7-9,TRBJ2-1,TRBD2,NA,CASSLEAGGDYNEQFF,TGTGCCAGCAGCTTAGAAGCGGGAGGGGACTACAATGAGCAGTTCTTC
TRBV9,TRBJ2-5,NA,NA,CASATGVQETQYF,TGTGCCAGCGCTACCGGGGTACAAGAGACCCAGTACTTC
TRBV19,TRBJ1-5,TRBD1,NA,CASSIDGTAYSNQPQHF,TGTGCCAGTAGTATAGATGGGACAGCCTATAGCAATCAGCCCCAGCATTTT
TRBV3-1/TRBV3-2,TRBJ2-1,TRBD1,NA,CASSWVGGSGNEQFF,TGTGCCAGCAGCTGGGTAGGGGGCTCAGGTAATGAGCAGTTCTTC
TRBV7-6,TRBJ1-2,NA,NA,CASSPKTTGNYGYTF,TGTGCCAGCAGCCCGAAAACAACAGGGAACTATGGCTACACCTTC
TRBV6-1,TRBJ2-1,NA,NA,CASSEAVSWTSYNEQFF,TGTGCCAGCAGTGAAGCGGTGAGTTGGACATCTTACAATGAGCAGTTCTTC
TRBV27,TRBJ2-6,TRBD1,few,CASSSRGQGFVEAGANVLTF,TGTGCCAGCAGTTCCCGGGGACAGGGGTTCGTCGAAGCTGGGGCCAACGTCCTGACTTTC
TRBV7-9,TRBJ2-7,TRBD2,few,CASSLTGGIYEQYF,TGTGCCAGCAGCTTAACGGGAGGAATCTACGAGCAGTACTTC
TRBV5-8,TRBJ2-7,NA,NA,CASSSTARGVSYEQYF,TGTGCCAGCAGCTCCACGGCCAGGGGGGTTTCCTACGAGCAGTACTTC
TRBV14,TRBJ1-3,NA,NA,CASSQAGSENTIYF,TGTGCCAGCAGCCAAGCCGGGTCTGAAAACACCATATATTTT
TRBV6-2/TRBV6-3,TRBJ2-1,TRBD2,NA,CASSPTGLAVYNEQFF,TGTGCCAGCAGCCCTACTGGACTAGCGGTTTACAATGAGCAGTTCTTC
TRBV2,TRBJ1-6,TRBD1,few,CASRGWQGANSPLHF,TGTGCCAGCAGGGGGTGGCAGGGGGCGAATTCACCCCTCCACTTT
TRBV6-5,TRBJ2-7,NA,NA,CASSRRDEQYF,TGTGCCAGCAGCAGGAGGGACGAGCAGTACTTC
TRBV28,TRBJ1-6,TRBD1,NA,CASSLSNRGSSYNSPLHF,TGTGCCAGCAGTTTAAGCAACAGGGGCAGCTCCTATAATTCACCCCTCCACTTT
TRBV5-1,TRBJ2-1,NA,few,CASSFVEGEGRGEQFF,TGCGCCAGCAGCTTCGTGGAGGGGGAGGGCCGAGGTGAGCAGTTCTTC
TRBV7-3,TRBJ2-5,TRBD2,NA,CASSQAGGGETQYF,TGTGCCAGCAGCCAGGCCGGCGGGGGAGAGACCCAGTACTTC
TRBV5-1,TRBJ2-7,NA,NA,CASAQGYEQYF,TGCGCCAGCGCACAGGGTTACGAGCAGTACTTC
TRBV7-3,TRBJ1-2,TRBD1,NA,CASSPRDRGLGYTF,TGTGCCAGCAGCCCACGGGACAGGGGGCTTGGCTACACCTTC
TRBV5-5,TRBJ2-7,NA,NA,CASSLAGEQYF,TGTGCCAGCAGCTTGGCCGGCGAGCAGTACTTC
TRBV12-3/TRBV12-4,TRBJ1-2,NA,NA,CATIAWGGSGYTF,TGTGCCACCATTGCGTGGGGGGGCTCTGGCTACACCTTC
TRBV7-9,TRBJ2-7,TRBD1,NA,CASSLFTGGEQYF,TGTGCCAGCAGCCTATTTACAGGGGGTGAGCAGTACTTC